A selection of T cell receptor beta chains follows, all from one sample in a study of cytomegalovirus exposure and HLA in healthy donors. Here immunoSEQ multiplex PCR was the method, and the copy in TCRdb shows in-frame clones only, minus some. The table shows approximately 170,000 clones, with about 79% occurring only once. Sample: PBMCs. The source of these receptors is a female donor in good health and CMV-seronegative. Each CDR3 is given with its conserved first and last residue. The D gene is left open where the match is weak. Clone size is stated in some rows and not others, as once, few, many or a class when expanded.

>TRBD1|NA|TRBV18|TRBJ2-1
CASSPPLGDRRHNEQFF
TGTGCCAGCTCACCACCCCTCGGGGACAGGCGACACAATGAGCAGTTCTTC
>NA|NA|TRBV11-2|TRBJ2-7
CASSLGVPWEQYF
TGTGCCAGCAGCTTGGGAGTTCCGTGGGAGCAGTACTTC
>TRBD1|NA|TRBV19|TRBJ2-6
CASSMRAQGANGLTF
TGTGCCAGTAGTATGAGGGCGCAGGGGGCCAACGGCCTGACTTTC
>TRBD1|NA|TRBV28|TRBJ2-5
CASSFGRGLTAETQYF
TGTGCCAGCAGTTTCGGTAGGGGGCTAACAGCGGAGACCCAGTACTTC
>TRBD1|NA|TRBV6-4|TRBJ1-5
CPTRDRGRMPQHF
TGTCCGACCCGGGACAGGGGGAGAATGCCCCAGCATTTT
>NA|NA|TRBV6-5|TRBJ1-2
CASRPLGRPGYTF
TGTGCCAGCAGACCCCTTGGGAGGCCTGGCTACACCTTC
>TRBD2|few|TRBV9|TRBJ2-1
CASSVATSGTYNEQFF
TGTGCCAGCAGCGTAGCTACAAGCGGGACCTACAATGAGCAGTTCTTC
>TRBD2|NA|TRBV28|TRBJ2-1
CASSLSGRRGHEQFF
TGTGCCAGCAGCCTTAGCGGGAGGAGGGGCCATGAGCAGTTCTTC
>NA|NA|TRBV20-1|TRBJ1-1
CSEWAPPEAFF
TGCAGTGAATGGGCCCCCCCTGAAGCTTTCTTT
>TRBD1|NA|TRBV7-2|TRBJ2-5
CASSLALEGAPGQETQYF
TGTGCCAGCAGCTTAGCGCTTGAGGGGGCGCCGGGTCAAGAGACCCAGTACTTC
>NA|NA|TRBV2|TRBJ2-7
CASSVEVGKVEQYF
TGTGCCAGCAGTGTGGAGGTAGGAAAGGTCGAGCAGTACTTC
>TRBD1|NA|TRBV27|TRBJ2-3
CASRGQPTLSTDTQYF
TGTGCCAGCAGGGGACAGCCCACTCTCAGCACAGATACGCAGTATTTT